The 18 T cell receptor beta chains below were found in one sample sequenced in a study of CD8 T cells in ankylosing spondylitis (dated 2017 in TCRdb). Study-level results and caveats: A TCR beta motif of several highly homologous amino acid variants appeared characteristic of blood from ankylosing spondylitis patients.

Library generation was performed with 5' RACE. The data were produced on an Illumina HiSeq 2500. The raw public reads went through TCRdb reprocessing: fastp at Q25, MiXCR clone calling, in-frame beta chains kept. Identical CDR3 proteins give one entry, which carries the most common genes and DNA. This sample lists about 330,000 distinct CDR3 sequences; approximately 8.2% were detected once. Approximately 15% of the sample lies in the top ten. These receptors have no known antigen. The sample taken for sequencing was blood, either unsorted or a sorted T cell fraction (not recorded which). All receptors derive from a male donor with ankylosing spondylitis.

This clonotype was seen ten or more times. In DNA, the CDR3 is TGTGCCAGCAGCTTCAGTCAGGGGCGGGAGCAGTACTTC. Translation gives CASSFSQGREQYF. The chain uses TRBV7-9 and TRBJ2-7; the D gene is possibly TRBD1 (6 bases). Germline-derived CDR1 and CDR2 are SEHNR and FQNEAQ (reference sequence). CDR3 length: 13 residues. Trimming shortened V by 3 bases and J by 7 bases, and 13 bases separated the two germline ends. The full variable domain, in which reference TRBV7-9 and TRBJ2-7 provide the parts outside the CDR3, is DTGVSQNPRHKITKRGQNVTFRCDPISEHNRLYWYRQTLGQGPEFLTYFQNEAQLEKSRLLSDRFSAERPKGSFSTLEIQRTEQGDSAMYLCASSFSQGREQYFGPGTRLTVT.

This clonotype has a handful of counts. The V call is TRBV27, the J call TRBJ2-7; D is ambiguous. The V gene lost 5 bases and the J gene lost 5 bases, with 16 bases spanning the gap. The CDR3 is 14 amino acids. CDR1 MNHEY and CDR2 SMNVEV come from the germline V gene (reference sequence). This CDR3 reads CASSPRVDSDEQYF. The CDR3 DNA is TGTGCCAGCAGTCCTCGGGTCGACTCGGACGAGCAGTACTTC.

In this sample, this clonotype turned up a few times. V gene TRBV4-1 combines with J gene TRBJ1-5; D unresolved. Germline assignment: CDR1 MGHRA and CDR2 YSYEKL. V lost 4 bases and J lost 5, with 9 bases in between. CDR3 length: 13 residues. The DNA for the CDR3 is TGCGCCAGCAGCCCCCCAGGCGATCAGCCCCAGCATTTT. Amino acids: CASSPPGDQPQHF.

The chain uses TRBV4-3 and TRBJ2-2, with 9 bases lining up with TRBD2. The V segment lost 0 bases and the J segment 3 bases; nucleotides outside the gene matches: 2. Germline loops: CDR1 LGHNA, CDR2 YSLEER. The CDR3 has 16 amino acids. CDR3 sequence: CASSQELAGYTGELFF. The DNA of the CDR3 is TGCGCCAGCAGCCAAGAGCTAGCGGGGTACACCGGGGAGCTGTTTTTT.

The table lists this clonotype with a few counts. The chain couples TRBV20-1 to TRBJ2-5; weak D call: TRBD2 (6 bases). V lost 6 bases and J lost 0, with 14 bases in between. Germline loops: CDR1 DFQATT, CDR2 SNEGSKA (reference sequence). This CDR3 region has 14 residues. The CDR3 loop reads CSAPSEGYQETQYF. The CDR3 DNA sequence: TGCAGTGCCCCCTCGGAGGGATACCAAGAGACCCAGTACTTC.

The chain links TRBV20-1 to TRBJ2-3; 14 bases are shared with TRBD2. The V gene's germline CDR1 is DFQATT and CDR2 SNEGSKA (reference sequence). The CDR3 sequence is 19 residues long. Trimming at V came to 3 bases and at J to 0 bases, leaving 11 bases not matched to a gene. CDR3 sequence reads: CSASAGTSGSISSTDTQYF. In DNA, the CDR3 is TGCAGTGCTAGCGCCGGGACTAGCGGGAGCATCTCTAGCACAGATACGCAGTATTTT.

In this sample, this clonotype turned up many times. The J gene is TRBJ2-7, the V gene TRBV4-1; 8 bases map to TRBD1. The V gene end was trimmed by 3 bases and the J gene end by 1 base; junction bases not matched to a gene: 8. CDR3 length: 16 residues. Germline values: CDR1 MGHRA, CDR2 YSYEKL. CDR3 sequence reads: CASSHPGQGGSYEQYF. CDR3 nucleotide sequence: TGCGCCAGCAGCCATCCCGGACAGGGCGGGTCCTACGAGCAGTACTTC.

This rearrangement joins TRBV29-1 to TRBJ2-7, with D tentatively TRBD1 or TRBD2 (5 bases each). Germline CDR1 reads SQVTM; CDR2 reads ANQGSEA. This CDR3 has 15 residues. The ends were cut back, 4 bases at V and 2 bases at J, with 18 bases in the middle. The CDR3 coding sequence is TGCAGCGTTGGAGGGGCGCGGAGCGGAGCCTACGAGCAGTACTTC. Protein product: CSVGGARSGAYEQYF.

This clonotype was seen at least ten times. The chain employs TRBV29-1 and TRBJ2-7; 7 bases fit TRBD1. CDR3 length equals 12 residues. Germline values: CDR1 SQVTM, CDR2 ANQGSEA. Trimming cost V 5 bases and J 5 bases; bases outside gene matches: 6. The chain's CDR3 is CSVFGTADEQYF. The CDR3 DNA sequence: TGCAGCGTTTTTGGGACAGCGGACGAGCAGTACTTC.

The sample holds a few counts of this clonotype. V gene TRBV27 combines with J gene TRBJ1-1; maybe TRBD1 (6 bases). Trimming removed 6 bases at V and 8 bases at J, with 19 bases between. The CDR3 length is 14 residues. Germline loops: CDR1 MNHEY, CDR2 SMNVEV (reference sequence). The CDR3 sequence: CASSLSGAGQEAFF. In DNA form, the CDR3 reads TGTGCCAGCAGCTTGTCGGGGGCAGGTCAAGAAGCTTTCTTT.

This clonotype was observed many times. V gene TRBV4-3 combines with J gene TRBJ2-1; D not resolved. Germline V CDR1 and CDR2: LGHNA, YSLEER. The CDR3 is 12 amino acids. Trimming pared 0 bases from V and 13 bases from J, leaving 10 bases between. In DNA, the CDR3 is TGCGCCAGCAGCCAAGATCGGACGGTCCAGTTCTTC. Translating gives CASSQDRTVQFF.

This sequence joins TRBV10-2 and TRBJ1-3; D is unclear. This CDR3 spans 14 amino acids. CDR1 and CDR2 (germline): WSHSY, SAAADI. V was shortened by 0 bases and J by 4 bases, with 7 bases between the two germline ends. CDR3 sequence: CASSESDGGNTIYF. The DNA for the CDR3 is TGCGCCAGCAGTGAGTCGGACGGCGGAAACACCATATATTTT.

The chain links TRBV9 to TRBJ1-4; TRBD1 matches at 8 bases. Germline CDR1 is SGDLS and CDR2 is YYNGEE. J was trimmed by 8 bases and V by 1 base; bases with no gene match: 7. CDR3 length: 15 residues. The CDR3: CASSVYGTGGEKLFF. CDR3 DNA: TGTGCCAGCAGCGTATACGGGACAGGAGGAGAAAAACTGTTTTTT.

This chain connects TRBV12-3 or TRBV12-4 to TRBJ2-1; D may be TRBD2 (6 bases). The CDR3 sequence is 16 residues long. The V and J ends lost 2 bases and 2 bases respectively, with 13 bases between them. The CDR3 here is CASSLFGTLAYNEQFF. In DNA form, the CDR3 reads TGTGCCAGCAGTTTATTTGGGACTTTAGCCTACAATGAGCAGTTCTTC.

This chain connects TRBV29-1 to TRBJ2-7; 11 bases line up with TRBD2. V shed 4 bases, J shed 4 bases, and the junction held 9 bases outside the gene matches. The germline CDR1 and CDR2 sequences are SQVTM and ANQGSEA. This CDR3 comprises 15 residues. The CDR3 DNA reads TGCAGCGTTGTTGGGCTAGCGGGAGGAGTATACGAGCAGTACTTC. Its translation is CSVVGLAGGVYEQYF.

This clonotype has a handful of counts. J is TRBJ1-5 and V is TRBV18; D remains ambiguous. This CDR3 has 13 amino acids. V was trimmed by 4 bases and J by 4 bases, leaving 8 bases between them. The germline CDR1 and CDR2 sequences are KGHSH and LQKENI. The CDR3 sequence: CASSRTDNQPQHF. The CDR3 DNA reads as TGTGCCAGCTCACGTACCGATAATCAGCCCCAGCATTTT.

The J gene is TRBJ2-7, the V gene TRBV5-6; D gene uncertain. CDR3 length: 12 amino acids. The V gene's germline CDR1 is SGHDT and CDR2 YYEEEE. V gave up 4 bases and J gave up 3 bases, with 8 bases separating them. The CDR3 nucleotides read TGTGCCAGCAGCGATCAGGACTACGAGCAGTACTTC. Residues: CASSDQDYEQYF.

V gene TRBV7-2 combines with J gene TRBJ2-3, with a tentative D call TRBD1 (6 bases). The CDR3 totals 16 residues. The germline gives CDR1 SGHTA, CDR2 FQGNSA. Trimming cost V 1 base and J 2 bases, with 13 bases left between them. CDR3 loop: CASSLDAGASTDTQYF. DNA for the CDR3: TGTGCCAGCAGCTTAGACGCAGGGGCCTCCACAGATACGCAGTATTTT.